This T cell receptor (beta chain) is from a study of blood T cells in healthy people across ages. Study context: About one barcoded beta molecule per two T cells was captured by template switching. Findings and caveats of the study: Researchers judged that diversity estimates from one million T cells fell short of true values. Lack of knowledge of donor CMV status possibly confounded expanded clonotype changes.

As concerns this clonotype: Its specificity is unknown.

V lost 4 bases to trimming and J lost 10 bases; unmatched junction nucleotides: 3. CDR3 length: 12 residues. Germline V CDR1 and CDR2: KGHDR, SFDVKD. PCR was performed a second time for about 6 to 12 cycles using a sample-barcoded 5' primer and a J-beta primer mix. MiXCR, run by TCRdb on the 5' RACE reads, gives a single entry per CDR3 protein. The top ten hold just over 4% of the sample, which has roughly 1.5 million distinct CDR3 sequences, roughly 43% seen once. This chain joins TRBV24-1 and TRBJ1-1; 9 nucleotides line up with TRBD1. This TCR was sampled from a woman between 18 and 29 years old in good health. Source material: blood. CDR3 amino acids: CATSDGQGRAFF. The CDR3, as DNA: TGTGCCACCAGTGACGGACAGGGGAGAGCTTTCTTT.